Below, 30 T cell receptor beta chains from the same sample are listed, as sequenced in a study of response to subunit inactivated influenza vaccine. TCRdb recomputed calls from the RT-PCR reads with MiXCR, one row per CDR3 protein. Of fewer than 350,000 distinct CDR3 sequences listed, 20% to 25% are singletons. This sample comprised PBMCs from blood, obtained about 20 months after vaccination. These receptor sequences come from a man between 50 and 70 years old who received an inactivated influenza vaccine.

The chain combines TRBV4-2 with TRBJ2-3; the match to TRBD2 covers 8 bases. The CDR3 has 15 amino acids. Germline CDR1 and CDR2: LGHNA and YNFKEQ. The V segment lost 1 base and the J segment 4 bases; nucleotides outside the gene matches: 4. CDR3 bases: TGTGCCAGCAGCCAAGGAACTAGCGGAGCAGATACGCAGTATTTT. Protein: CASSQGTSGADTQYF.

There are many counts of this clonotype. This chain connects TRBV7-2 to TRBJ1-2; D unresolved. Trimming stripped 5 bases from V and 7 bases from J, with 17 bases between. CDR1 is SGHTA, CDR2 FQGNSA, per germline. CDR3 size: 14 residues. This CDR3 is CASSPNGFRSGYTF. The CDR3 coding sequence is TGTGCCAGCAGCCCCAACGGCTTTCGGAGTGGCTACACCTTC.

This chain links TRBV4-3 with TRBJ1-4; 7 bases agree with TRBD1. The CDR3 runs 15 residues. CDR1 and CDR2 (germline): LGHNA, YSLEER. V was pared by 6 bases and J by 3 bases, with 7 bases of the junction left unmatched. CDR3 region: CASRQTGIPNEKLFF. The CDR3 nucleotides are TGCGCCAGCAGGCAGACAGGGATTCCTAATGAAAAACTGTTTTTT.

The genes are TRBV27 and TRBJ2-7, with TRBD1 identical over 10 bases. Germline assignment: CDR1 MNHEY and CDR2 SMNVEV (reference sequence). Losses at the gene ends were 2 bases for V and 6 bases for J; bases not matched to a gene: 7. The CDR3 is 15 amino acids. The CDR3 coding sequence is TGTGCCAGCAGTTTAACAGGGACAGGGGTAGGCGAGCAGTACTTC. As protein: CASSLTGTGVGEQYF.

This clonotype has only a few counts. The CDR3 nucleotides are TGTGCCAGCAGCCGGATAGGGGGATTTGGTGAAGCTTTCTTT. The encoded protein is CASSRIGGFGEAFF. The rearrangement links TRBV12-3 or TRBV12-4 to TRBJ1-1; possible D gene TRBD1, 6 bases. The CDR3 runs 14 residues. V shed 6 bases and J shed 7 bases, with 18 bases lying between them.

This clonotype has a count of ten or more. CDR3 in DNA: TGCAGTGCAGCCGGACTAGCGGGATACAATGAGCAGTTCTTC. Translation gives CSAAGLAGYNEQFF. The chain links TRBV20-1 to TRBJ2-1; 12 nucleotides agree with TRBD2. The CDR3 is 14 residues long. With 6 bases clipped from V and 4 bases from J, the junction kept 4 bases outside the gene matches. The V gene's germline CDR1 is DFQATT and CDR2 SNEGSKA (reference sequence).

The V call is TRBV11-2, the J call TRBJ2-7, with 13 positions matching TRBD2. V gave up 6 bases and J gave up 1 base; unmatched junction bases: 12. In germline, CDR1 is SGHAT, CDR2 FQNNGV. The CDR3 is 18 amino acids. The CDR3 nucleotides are TGTGCCAGCAGTTACTGGACTAGCGGGAGTATTAGATCCTACGAGCAGTACTTC. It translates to CASSYWTSGSIRSYEQYF.

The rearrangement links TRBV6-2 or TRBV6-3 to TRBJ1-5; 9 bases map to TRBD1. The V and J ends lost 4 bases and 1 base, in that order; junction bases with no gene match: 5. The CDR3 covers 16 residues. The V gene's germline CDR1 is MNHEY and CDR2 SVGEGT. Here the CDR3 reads CASSSDRGRSNQPQHF. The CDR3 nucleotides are TGTGCCAGCAGTTCGGACAGGGGCAGGAGCAATCAGCCCCAGCATTTT.

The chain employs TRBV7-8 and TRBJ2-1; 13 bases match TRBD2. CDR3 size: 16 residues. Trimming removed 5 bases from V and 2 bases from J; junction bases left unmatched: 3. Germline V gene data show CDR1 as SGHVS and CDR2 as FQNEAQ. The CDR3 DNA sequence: TGTGCCAGCAGCGCAGGGACTAGCGGGACCTACAATGAGCAGTTCTTC. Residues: CASSAGTSGTYNEQFF.

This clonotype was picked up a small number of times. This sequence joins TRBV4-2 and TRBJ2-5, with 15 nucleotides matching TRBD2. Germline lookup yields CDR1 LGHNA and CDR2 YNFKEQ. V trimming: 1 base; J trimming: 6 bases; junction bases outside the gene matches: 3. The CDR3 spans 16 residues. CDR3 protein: CASSQGTSGGGQTQYF. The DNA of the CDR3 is TGTGCCAGCAGCCAAGGGACTAGCGGGGGGGGACAGACCCAGTACTTC.

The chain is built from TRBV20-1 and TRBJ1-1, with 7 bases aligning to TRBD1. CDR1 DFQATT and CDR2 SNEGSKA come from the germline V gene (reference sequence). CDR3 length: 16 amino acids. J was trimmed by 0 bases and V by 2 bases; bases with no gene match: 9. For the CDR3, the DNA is TGCAGTGCTAGACGGGACAGTTCCTACATGAACACTGAAGCTTTCTTT. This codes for CSARRDSSYMNTEAFF.

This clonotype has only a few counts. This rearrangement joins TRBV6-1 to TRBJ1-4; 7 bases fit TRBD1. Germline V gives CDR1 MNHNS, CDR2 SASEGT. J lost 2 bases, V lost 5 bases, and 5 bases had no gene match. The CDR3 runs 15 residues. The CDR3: CASSRQGRTNEKLFF. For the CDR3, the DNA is TGTGCCAGCAGTAGACAGGGTCGGACTAATGAAAAACTGTTTTTT.

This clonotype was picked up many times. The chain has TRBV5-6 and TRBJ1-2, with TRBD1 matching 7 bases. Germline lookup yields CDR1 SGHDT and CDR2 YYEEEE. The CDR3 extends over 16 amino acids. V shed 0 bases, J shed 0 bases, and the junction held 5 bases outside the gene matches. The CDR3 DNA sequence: TGTGCCAGCAGCTTGGTTTGGGACAGCTCTAACTATGGCTACACCTTC. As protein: CASSLVWDSSNYGYTF. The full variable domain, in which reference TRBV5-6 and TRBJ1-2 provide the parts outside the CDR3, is DAGVTQSPTHLIKTRGQQVTLRCSPKSGHDTVSWYQQALGQGPQFIFQYYEEEERQRGNFPDRFSGHQFPNYSSELNVNALLLGDSALYLCASSLVWDSSNYGYTFGSGTRLTVV.

The CDR3 bases are TGTGCCAGTAGTATCTACGAGCAGTACTTC. Translating it yields CASSIYEQYF. The chain employs TRBV19 and TRBJ2-7, with D hard to call. The germline V and J ends were trimmed by 3 bases and 3 bases, with 0 bases remaining between them. Germline CDR1 is LNHDA and CDR2 is SQIVND (reference sequence). The CDR3 covers 10 residues.

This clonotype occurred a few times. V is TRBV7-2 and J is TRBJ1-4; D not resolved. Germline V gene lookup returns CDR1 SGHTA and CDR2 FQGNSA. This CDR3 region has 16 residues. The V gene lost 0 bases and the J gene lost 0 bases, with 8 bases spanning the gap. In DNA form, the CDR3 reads TGTGCCAGCAGCTTAGCTTACTCGGCAACTAATGAAAAACTGTTTTTT. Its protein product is CASSLAYSATNEKLFF. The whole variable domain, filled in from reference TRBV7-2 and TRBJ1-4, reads GAGVSQSPSNKVTEKGKDVELRCDPISGHTALYWYRQSLGQGLEFLIYFQGNSAPDKSGLPSDRFSAERTGGSVSTLTIQRTQQEDSAVYLCASSLAYSATNEKLFFGSGTQLSVL.

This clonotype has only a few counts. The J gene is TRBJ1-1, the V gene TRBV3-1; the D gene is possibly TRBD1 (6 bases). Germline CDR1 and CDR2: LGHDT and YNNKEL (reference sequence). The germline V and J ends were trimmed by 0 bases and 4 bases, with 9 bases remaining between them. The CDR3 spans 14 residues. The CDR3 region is CASSQEEGGTEAFF. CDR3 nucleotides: TGTGCCAGCAGCCAAGAGGAGGGGGGCACTGAAGCTTTCTTT.

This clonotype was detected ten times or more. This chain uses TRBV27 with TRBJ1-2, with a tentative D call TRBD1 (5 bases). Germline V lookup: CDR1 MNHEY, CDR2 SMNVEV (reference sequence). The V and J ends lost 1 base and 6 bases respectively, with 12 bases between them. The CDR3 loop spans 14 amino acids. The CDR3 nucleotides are TGTGCCAGCAGTTTATTCAAAGGGGCTGATGGCTACACCTTC. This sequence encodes CASSLFKGADGYTF.

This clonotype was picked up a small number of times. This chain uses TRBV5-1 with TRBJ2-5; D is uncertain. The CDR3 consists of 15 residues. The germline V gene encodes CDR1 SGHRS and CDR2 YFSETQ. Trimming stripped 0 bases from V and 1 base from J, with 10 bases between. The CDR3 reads CASSLAAGIQETQYF. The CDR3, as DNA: TGCGCCAGCAGCTTGGCCGCAGGAATCCAAGAGACCCAGTACTTC.

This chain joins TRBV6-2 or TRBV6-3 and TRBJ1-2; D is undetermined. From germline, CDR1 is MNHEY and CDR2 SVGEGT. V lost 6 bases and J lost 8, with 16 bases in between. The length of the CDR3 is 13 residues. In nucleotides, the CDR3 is TGTGCCAGCAGCCTCGGGCCCCAAGGGGGCTACACCTTC. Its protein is CASSLGPQGGYTF.

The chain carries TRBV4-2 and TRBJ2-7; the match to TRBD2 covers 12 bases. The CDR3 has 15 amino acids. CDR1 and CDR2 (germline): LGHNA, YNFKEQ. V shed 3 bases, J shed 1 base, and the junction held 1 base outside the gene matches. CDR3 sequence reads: CASSHTSGGSYEQYF. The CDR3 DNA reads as TGTGCCAGCAGCCATACTAGCGGGGGGTCCTACGAGCAGTACTTC.

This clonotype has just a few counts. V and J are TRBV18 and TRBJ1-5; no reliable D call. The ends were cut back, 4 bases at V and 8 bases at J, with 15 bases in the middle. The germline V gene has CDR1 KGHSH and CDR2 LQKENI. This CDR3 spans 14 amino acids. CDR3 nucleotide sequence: TGTGCCAGCTCACTCGGGATCTCCCATGAGCCCCAGCATTTT. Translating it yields CASSLGISHEPQHF.

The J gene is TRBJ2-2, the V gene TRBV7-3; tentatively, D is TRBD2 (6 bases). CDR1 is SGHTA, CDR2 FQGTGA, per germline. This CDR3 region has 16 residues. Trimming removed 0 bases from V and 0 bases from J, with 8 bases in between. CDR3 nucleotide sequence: TGTGCCAGCAGCTTAACCGGGGGTTCGAACACCGGGGAGCTGTTTTTT. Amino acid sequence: CASSLTGGSNTGELFF.

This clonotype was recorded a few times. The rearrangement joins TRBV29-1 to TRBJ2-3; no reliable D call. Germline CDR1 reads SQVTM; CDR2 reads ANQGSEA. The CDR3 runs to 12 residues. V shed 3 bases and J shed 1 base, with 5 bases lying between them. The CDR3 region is CSVDVGTDTQYF. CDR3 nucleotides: TGCAGCGTTGACGTGGGCACAGATACGCAGTATTTT.

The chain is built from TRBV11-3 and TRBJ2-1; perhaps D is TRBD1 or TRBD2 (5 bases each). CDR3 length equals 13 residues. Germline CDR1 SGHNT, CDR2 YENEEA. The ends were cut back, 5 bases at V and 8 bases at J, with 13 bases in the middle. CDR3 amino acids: CASSEGPIDEQFF. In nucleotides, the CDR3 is TGTGCCAGCAGCGAGGGGCCAATCGATGAGCAGTTCTTC.

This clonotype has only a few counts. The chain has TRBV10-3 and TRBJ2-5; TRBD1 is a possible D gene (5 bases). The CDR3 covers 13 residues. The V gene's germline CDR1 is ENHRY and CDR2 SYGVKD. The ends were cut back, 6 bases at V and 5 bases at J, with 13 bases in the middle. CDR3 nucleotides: TGTGCCATCAGCCCCTCAGGGCGGGAGACCCAGTACTTC. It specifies CAISPSGRETQYF.

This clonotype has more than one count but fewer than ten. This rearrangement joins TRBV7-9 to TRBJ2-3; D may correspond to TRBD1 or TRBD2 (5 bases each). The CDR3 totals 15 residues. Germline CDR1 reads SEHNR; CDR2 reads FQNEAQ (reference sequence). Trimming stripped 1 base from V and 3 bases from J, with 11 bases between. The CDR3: CASSLVRWGTDTQYF. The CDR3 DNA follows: TGTGCCAGCAGCTTAGTTCGATGGGGGACAGATACGCAGTATTTT.

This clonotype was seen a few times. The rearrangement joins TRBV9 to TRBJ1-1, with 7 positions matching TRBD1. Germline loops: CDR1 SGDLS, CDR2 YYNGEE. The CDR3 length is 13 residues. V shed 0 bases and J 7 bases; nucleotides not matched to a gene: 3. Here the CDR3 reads CASSVAGGVEAFF. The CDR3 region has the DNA TGTGCCAGCAGCGTAGCAGGGGGTGTTGAAGCTTTCTTT.

CDR3 loop: CASSRSQVRNEKLFF. The CDR3 nucleotides are TGTGCCAGCAGCCGCTCTCAGGTGCGGAATGAAAAACTGTTTTTT. The chain joins TRBV7-2 to TRBJ1-4; no reliable D call. Per germline, CDR1 SGHTA and CDR2 FQGNSA. CDR3 length equals 15 residues. Trimming stripped 5 bases from V and 5 bases from J, with 15 bases between.

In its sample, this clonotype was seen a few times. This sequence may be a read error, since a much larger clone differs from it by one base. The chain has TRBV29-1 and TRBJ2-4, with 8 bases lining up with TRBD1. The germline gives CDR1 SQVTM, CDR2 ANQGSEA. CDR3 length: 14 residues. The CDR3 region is CSVVIQGAKNVQYF. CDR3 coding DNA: TGCAGCGTTGTAATTCAGGGGGCCAAAAACGTTCAGTACTTC.

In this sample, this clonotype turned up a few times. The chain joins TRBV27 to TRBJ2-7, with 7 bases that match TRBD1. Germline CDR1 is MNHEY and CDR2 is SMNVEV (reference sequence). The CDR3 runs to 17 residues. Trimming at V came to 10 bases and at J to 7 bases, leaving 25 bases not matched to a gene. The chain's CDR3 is CAKRPGQGVSNPREQYF. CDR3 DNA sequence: TGTGCCAAGCGGCCAGGGCAGGGGGTAAGTAATCCGCGAGAGCAGTACTTC.